The TCR beta chain described here comes from a study of blood T cells in healthy people across ages (dated by TCRdb to between 2014 and 2017). For the study in its entirety: In model experiments, roughly one uniquely barcoded TCR beta cDNA molecule per two T cells was captured by template switching. Using the same blood draw, the study looked at two additional independent replicas of 1 million unique cDNA reads for two donors, one aged 18 to 29 and the other aged 80 or older. Donors were grouped into four age groups: young (average 16 years), middle-aged (39), aged (around 60) and long-lived (approximately 82). To avoid experimental bias, donors of different ages were distributed randomly across sequencing lanes. Using deep sequencing normalized with unique cDNA molecular identifiers, the study measured how TCR beta repertoire diversity changes with age. Here is what the overall study found, with its caveats: Estimates of total diversity based on one million sequenced T cells were considered lower bounds and underestimates. Since profiling was done on bulk unsorted PBMCs, naive and antigen-experienced compartments could not be conclusively compared. Compared with the aged group, more naive CD4+ T cells, fewer expanded clones and increased TCR diversity were shown by the long-lived group, suggesting age selection. Because the CMV infection status of the donors was unknown, age-related changes in expanded clonotypes may potentially have been confounded. There was a strong correlation between observed TCR beta diversity and the percentage of naive T cells measured by flow cytometry. As age increased, observed TCR beta diversity per million T cells dropped in a roughly linear way, and a significant reduction was already evident by age 40.

Libraries came from 5' RACE. The sequencer listed for this sample is Illumina HiSeq 2500. A second PCR of roughly 7 to 11 cycles was performed with a sample-barcoded 5' primer and a J-beta primer mix. Each TCR beta cDNA molecule received a unique molecular identifier from a template-switch 5' adaptor carrying 12 random nucleotides. At least 2.5 million CDR3-containing paired-end reads were obtained from each sample. All of the RNA was converted into first-strand cDNA using the Mint cDNA synthesis kit, with a TRBC-specific oligonucleotide serving as the primer. After uracil-DNA glycosylase treatment, a first 18-cycle PCR used universal primers M1SS and BC2_uni_R on all cDNA. The study's own analysis went as follows. Each sample was normalized by randomly selecting 1 million high-quality reads, each carrying a distinct molecular identifier. Reads with shared molecular identifiers were discarded instead of being binned into consensus sequences. MiTCR, with a Q25 quality threshold and the strictest error-elimination algorithm, was used for CDR3 identification, clonotype clustering and error correction. A nonparametric unseen species model using Euler transformation provided a lower-bound estimate of total TCR beta diversity. TCRdb reprocessed the public reads (quality trimming at Q25 with fastp, clone calling with MiXCR) and kept in-frame beta chains. Each CDR3 protein gets just one entry, which takes the most common genes and DNA from the rows behind it. The V and J calls follow TCRdb's processing rather than the paper's. In all, the sample holds 870,000 or so distinct CDR3 sequences, and roughly 26% of those were seen once. The ten largest clones represent 17% of the sample.

From the cysteine up to the phenylalanine, the CDR3 has a length of 15 residues. Only CDR3 DNA is held: 45 bases, read in frame from base 1. Relative to germline, V is missing 2 bases and J is missing 5 bases, with 4 bases of the junction outside any gene match. From the germline V gene, CDR1 is KGHSH and CDR2 is LQKENI. Concerning this clonotype itself: There is no known antigen for this receptor. Per-base qualities were not stored, and no clone one base away is much larger.

Donors were 30 to 45 systemically healthy Caucasian individuals from Russia aged roughly 6 to 90 years. Around 10 milliliters of peripheral blood were drawn from each donor into EDTA-treated Vacutainer tubes. Ficoll-Paque density-gradient centrifugation was used to isolate PBMCs, with at least 6 million per sample. Trizol reagent was used to extract total RNA from the PBMCs, yielding at least 6 micrograms per sample. For every donor, flow cytometry on a PBMC aliquot measured the percentage of naive CD45RAhigh/CD27high T cells. This TCR derives from a woman aged 80 or over in good health. The sequence links TRBV18 to TRBJ1-4, with 8 bases in between that match TRBD1. The sample consisted of blood. The CDR3 protein is CASSPGDRRNEKLFF. DNA sequence: TGTGCCAGCTCACCAGGGGACAGGCGGAATGAAAAACTGTTTTTT.